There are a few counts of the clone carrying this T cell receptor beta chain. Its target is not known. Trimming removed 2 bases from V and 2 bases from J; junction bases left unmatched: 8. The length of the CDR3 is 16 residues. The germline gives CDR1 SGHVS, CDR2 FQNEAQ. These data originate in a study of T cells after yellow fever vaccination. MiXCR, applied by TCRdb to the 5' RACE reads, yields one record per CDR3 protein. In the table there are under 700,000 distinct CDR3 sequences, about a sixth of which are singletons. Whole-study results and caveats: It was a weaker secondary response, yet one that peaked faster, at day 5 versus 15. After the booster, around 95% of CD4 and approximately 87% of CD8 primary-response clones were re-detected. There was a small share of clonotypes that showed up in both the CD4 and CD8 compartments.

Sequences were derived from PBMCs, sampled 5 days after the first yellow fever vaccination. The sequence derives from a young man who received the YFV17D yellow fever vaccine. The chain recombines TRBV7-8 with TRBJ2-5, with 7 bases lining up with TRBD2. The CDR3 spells CASSLSVWGGQETQYF. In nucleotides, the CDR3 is TGTGCCAGCAGCTTATCGGTTTGGGGGGGGCAAGAGACCCAGTACTTC.